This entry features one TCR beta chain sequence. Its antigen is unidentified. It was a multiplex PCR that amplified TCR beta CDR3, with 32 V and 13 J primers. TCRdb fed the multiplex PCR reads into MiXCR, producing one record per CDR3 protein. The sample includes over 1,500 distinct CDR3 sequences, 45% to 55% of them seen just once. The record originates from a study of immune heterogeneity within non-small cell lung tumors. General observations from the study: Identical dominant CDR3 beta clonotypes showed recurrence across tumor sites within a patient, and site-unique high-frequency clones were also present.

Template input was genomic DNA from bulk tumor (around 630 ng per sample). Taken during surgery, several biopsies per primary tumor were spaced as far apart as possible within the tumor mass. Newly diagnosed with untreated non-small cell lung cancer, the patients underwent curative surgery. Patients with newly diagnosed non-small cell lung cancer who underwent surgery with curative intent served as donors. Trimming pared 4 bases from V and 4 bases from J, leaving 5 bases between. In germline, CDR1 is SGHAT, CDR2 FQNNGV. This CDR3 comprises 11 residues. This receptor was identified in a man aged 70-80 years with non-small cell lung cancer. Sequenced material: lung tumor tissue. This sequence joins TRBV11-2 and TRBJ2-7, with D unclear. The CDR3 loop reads CASSSEYEQYF. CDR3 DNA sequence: TGTGCCAGCAGCTCAGAGTACGAGCAGTACTTC. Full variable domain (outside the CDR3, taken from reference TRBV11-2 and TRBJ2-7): EAGVAQSPRYKIIEKRQSVAFWCNPISGHATLYWYQQILGQGPKLLIQFQNNGVVDDSQLPKDRFSAERLKGVDSTLKIQPAKLEDSAVYLCASSSEYEQYFGPGTRLTVT.